This entry lists 22 T cell receptor beta chains sequenced from one sample in a study of cytomegalovirus exposure and HLA in healthy donors. With 60 Vbeta and 13 Jbeta primers, the PCR was carried out. Profiling relied on immunoSEQ multiplex PCR, and the TCRdb table lists in-frame clones only, not all of them. Among more than 140,000 clones, less than 65% were seen once, and the ten largest hold around 3%. Input material: PBMCs. All receptors derive from a woman aged 25-40 years in good health and CMV-seropositive.

The J gene is TRBJ1-2, the V gene TRBV4-1; a possible D gene is TRBD1 (5 bases). The CDR3 contains 16 residues. Trimming shortened V by 2 bases and J by 4 bases, and 17 bases separated the two germline ends. The germline V gene has CDR1 MGHRA and CDR2 YSYEKL. The CDR3 nucleotides are TGCGCCAGCAGCCAACCAACCAGGGCCCAATTCTATGGCTACACCTTC. This codes for CASSQPTRAQFYGYTF.

The chain is built from TRBV2 and TRBJ2-7; 8 bases fit TRBD1. CDR1 SNHLY and CDR2 FYNNEI come from the germline V gene. This CDR3 comprises 15 residues. The ends lost 6 bases at V and 2 bases at J; junction bases unmatched: 9. CDR3 residues: CASSPGQGGTYEQYF. CDR3 in DNA: TGTGCCAGCAGCCCAGGACAGGGAGGCACCTACGAGCAGTACTTC.

This clone was counted a few times. The chain couples TRBV20-1 to TRBJ1-2; D is ambiguous. Germline CDR1 reads DFQATT; CDR2 reads SNEGSKA (reference sequence). V lost 3 bases, J lost 4 bases, and 6 bases lay in between. There are 11 residues in the CDR3. The CDR3 DNA reads as TGCAGTGCTAGGAGGGTCTATGGCTACACCTTC. Translated: CSARRVYGYTF.

The chain is built from TRBV2 and TRBJ2-5, with 8 nucleotides matching TRBD1. V lost 6 bases to trimming and J lost 3 bases; unmatched junction nucleotides: 9. The CDR3 totals 15 residues. The germline V gene has CDR1 SNHLY and CDR2 FYNNEI. In DNA form, the CDR3 reads TGTGCCAGCAGCACCACAGGGGGAGGAGAAGAGACCCAGTACTTC. Translating gives CASSTTGGGEETQYF.

V usage is TRBV6-5 and J usage is TRBJ2-1; 7 bases fit TRBD2. V was clipped by 9 bases and J by 5 bases; unmatched bases: 7. Per germline, CDR1 MNHEY and CDR2 SVGAGI. CDR3 length: 13 amino acids. The chain's CDR3 is CASTGTTNNEQFF. The CDR3 DNA follows: TGTGCCAGTACGGGGACTACAAACAATGAGCAGTTCTTC.

The chain is built from TRBV6-1 and TRBJ2-7, with 9 bases aligning to TRBD2. The CDR3 is made up of 15 amino acids. After removal of 4 bases from V and 4 bases from J, the junction contained 8 bases not matched to a gene. CDR1 and CDR2 from the germline V gene are MNHNS and SASEGT. Here the CDR3 reads CASSATAGGNYEQYF. The CDR3 coding sequence is TGTGCCAGCAGTGCTACAGCGGGGGGAAATTACGAGCAGTACTTC.

J is TRBJ2-5 and V is TRBV5-4; possibly TRBD2 for D (5 bases). This CDR3 spans 16 amino acids. The V gene lost 1 base and the J gene lost 4 bases, with 17 bases spanning the gap. CDR1 is SGHNT and CDR2 is YYREEE in the germline V gene (reference sequence). CDR3 residues: CASSLNRGKWGETQYF. CDR3 in DNA: TGTGCCAGCAGCTTGAATCGGGGAAAATGGGGAGAGACCCAGTACTTC.

This chain uses TRBV27 with TRBJ2-7; 7 bases are shared with TRBD2. Germline CDR1 MNHEY, CDR2 SMNVEV (reference sequence). CDR3 size: 15 residues. Losses at the gene ends were 3 bases for V and 1 base for J; bases not matched to a gene: 6. The CDR3 sequence: CASSFTAGRSYEQYF. CDR3 nucleotide sequence: TGTGCCAGCAGTTTTACAGCGGGAAGGTCCTACGAGCAGTACTTC.

The genes are TRBV5-4 and TRBJ1-4; 7 bases are shared with TRBD1. J was trimmed by 8 bases and V by 4 bases; bases with no gene match: 2. Germline CDR1 reads SGHNT; CDR2 reads YYREEE (reference sequence). This CDR3 comprises 12 residues. CDR3 loop: CASSAGQEKLFF. The CDR3 DNA reads TGTGCCAGCAGCGCGGGACAGGAAAAACTGTTTTTT.

This clone was picked up a small number of times. The rearrangement uses TRBV4-2 and TRBJ1-2, with no clear D. V gave up 7 bases and J gave up 3 bases, with 15 bases separating them. The CDR3 length is 14 residues. Germline V lookup: CDR1 LGHNA, CDR2 YNFKEQ. The DNA of the CDR3 is TGTGCCAGCACCATAAACGGGGTTGACTATGGCTACACCTTC. Translation gives CASTINGVDYGYTF.

V is TRBV28 and J is TRBJ1-1; D unresolved. This CDR3 contains 15 residues. Trimming stripped 1 base from V and 4 bases from J, with 13 bases between. Germline V gene lookup returns CDR1 MDHEN and CDR2 SYDVKM. The CDR3 bases are TGTGCCAGCAGTTTATTCGCAGGACTCCCCACTGAAGCTTTCTTT. This encodes CASSLFAGLPTEAFF.

The chain recombines TRBV4-2 with TRBJ2-7, with 9 bases matching TRBD2. Germline V lookup: CDR1 LGHNA, CDR2 YNFKEQ. The length of the CDR3 is 17 residues. V shed 0 bases, J shed 4 bases, and the junction held 10 bases outside the gene matches. The CDR3 nucleotides are TGTGCCAGCAGCCAAGAGGCACTAGCGGGTACCCAGTACGAGCAGTACTTC. Protein sequence: CASSQEALAGTQYEQYF.

The V and J genes are TRBV5-1 and TRBJ2-7, with 13 bases that match TRBD2. This CDR3 is built from 15 residues. The germline V gene has CDR1 SGHRS and CDR2 YFSETQ. The J segment lost 4 bases and the V segment lost 4 bases, leaving 5 bases of the junction unmatched. CDR3 nucleotide sequence: TGCGCCAGCAGCGGACTAGCGGGGGAGAGGTACGAGCAGTACTTC. This encodes CASSGLAGERYEQYF.

V gene TRBV7-2 combines with J gene TRBJ1-3; D remains ambiguous. Looked up from germline, CDR1 is SGHTA and CDR2 is FQGNSA. The CDR3 is 16 residues long. Trimming shortened V by 2 bases and J by 0 bases, and 11 bases separated the two germline ends. The CDR3 loop reads CASSLLPGTSGNTIYF. The CDR3, as DNA: TGTGCCAGCAGCTTACTACCAGGCACCTCTGGAAACACCATATATTTT.

The J gene is TRBJ2-4, the V gene TRBV4-1; D call uncertain. V was shortened by 2 bases and J by 0 bases, with 5 bases between the two germline ends. The length of the CDR3 is 14 residues. CDR1 is MGHRA and CDR2 is YSYEKL in the germline V gene. CDR3 nucleotides: TGCGCCAGCAGCCAACCTGTAGCCAAAAACATTCAGTACTTC. Its translation is CASSQPVAKNIQYF.

This clone was detected only a few times. This chain links TRBV27 with TRBJ2-1; D possibly corresponds to TRBD1 (5 bases). The V end was cut by 6 bases, the J end by 4 bases, with 7 bases between. Germline loops: CDR1 MNHEY, CDR2 SMNVEV (reference sequence). The CDR3 loop spans 12 amino acids. This chain's CDR3 is CASRTDYNEQFF. CDR3 nucleotide sequence: TGTGCCAGCAGGACAGATTACAATGAGCAGTTCTTC.

V and J are TRBV6-1 and TRBJ1-6; 10 nucleotides align to TRBD1. CDR1 is MNHNS, CDR2 SASEGT, per germline. The CDR3 is 13 residues long. Germline trimming cut 10 bases from V and 13 bases from J; bases unmatched to any gene: 10. CDR3 bases: TGTGCCACCATACTAGTGGACAGGGGGCCCCTCCACTTT. It is translated as CATILVDRGPLHF.

For this clone: Other nucleotide sequences from this sample produce the same CDR3. V usage is TRBV19 and J usage is TRBJ2-7; TRBD2 matches 9 bases. Germline V gene lookup returns CDR1 LNHDA and CDR2 SQIVND (reference sequence). This CDR3 contains 15 residues. V lost 1 base and J lost 2; bases outside the gene matches: 3. Here the CDR3 reads CASSIGLAGPYEQYF. The CDR3 coding sequence is TGTGCCAGTAGTATAGGGCTAGCGGGGCCCTACGAGCAGTACTTC.

This chain connects TRBV7-2 to TRBJ1-4; TRBD1 agrees at 7 bases. This CDR3 spans 14 amino acids. Trimming cost V 5 bases and J 6 bases; bases outside gene matches: 6. Germline lookup yields CDR1 SGHTA and CDR2 FQGNSA. This CDR3 reads CASSRDRGDEKLFF. The CDR3 DNA follows: TGTGCCAGCAGCCGGGACAGAGGAGATGAAAAACTGTTTTTT.

V gene TRBV30 combines with J gene TRBJ1-5, with a tentative D call TRBD1 (5 bases). Germline lookup yields CDR1 GTSNPN and CDR2 SVGIG (reference sequence). The ends were cut back, 0 bases at V and 2 bases at J, with 11 bases in the middle. This CDR3 spans 15 amino acids. CDR3 sequence: CAWSVTGGGNQPQHF. The CDR3 DNA follows: TGTGCCTGGAGTGTAACGGGGGGAGGCAATCAGCCCCAGCATTTT. Using reference TRBV30 and TRBJ1-5 for the parts outside the CDR3, the full variable domain is SQTIHQWPATLVQPVGSPLSLECTVEGTSNPNLYWYRQAAGRGLQLLFYSVGIGQISSEVPQNLSASRPQDRQFILSSKKLLLSDSGFYLCAWSVTGGGNQPQHFGDGTRLSIL.

In this sample, this clone turned up once. Other DNA variants within this sample encode the same CDR3. The genes are TRBV10-3 and TRBJ1-1, with D tentatively TRBD1 (5 bases). Between the trimmed V and J ends, which lost 6 bases and 0 bases, there was a span of 11 bases. From germline, CDR1 is ENHRY and CDR2 SYGVKD. CDR3 length: 14 amino acids. The CDR3 sequence: CAISERQMNTEAFF. The CDR3 DNA reads as TGTGCCATCAGCGAGCGACAGATGAACACTGAAGCTTTCTTT.

There are a few counts of this clone. V is TRBV6-5 and J is TRBJ1-4, with D possibly matching TRBD1 (5 bases). Deletions cut 7 bases from V and 0 bases from J, with 9 bases between. This CDR3 spans 14 amino acids. The germline CDR1 and CDR2 sequences are MNHEY and SVGAGI. The CDR3 DNA sequence: TGTGCCAGCACCTCCAGGGCAACTAATGAAAAACTGTTTTTT. It specifies CASTSRATNEKLFF.